The 31 T cell receptor beta chains below were found in one sample sequenced in a study of cytomegalovirus exposure and HLA in healthy donors (dated by TCRdb to the late 2010s). The library was prepared using the immunoSEQ multiplex PCR assay. A mixture of 60 forward primers for TCR Vbeta segments and 13 reverse primers for TCR Jbeta segments was used in the multiplex PCR. Not all clones reach the TCRdb copy of this immuneACCESS table, which keeps in-frame sequences only. Checked studies attribute under half of the gap to unresolved V genes and leave the rest unexplained. In this sample the table shows about 180,000 clones, about 80% of which occur a single time. The top ten constitute approximately 1.4% of the sample. The sample comprised PBMCs. Receptors originate from a man aged 25 to 45 in good health and CMV-seronegative.

The chain combines TRBV11-2 with TRBJ2-1, with 9 nucleotides matching TRBD1. CDR3 length equals 16 residues. From germline, CDR1 is SGHAT and CDR2 FQNNGV. Losses at the gene ends were 1 base for V and 5 bases for J; bases not matched to a gene: 6. The CDR3 DNA reads as TGTGCCAGCAGCTTAGGTCTGGGACAGGGAAACAATGAGCAGTTCTTC. Protein product: CASSLGLGQGNNEQFF.

This chain uses TRBV7-9 with TRBJ1-1; no reliable D call. CDR1 is SEHNR and CDR2 is FQNEAQ in the germline V gene (reference sequence). The length of the CDR3 is 14 residues. Trimming shortened V by 2 bases and J by 4 bases, and 11 bases separated the two germline ends. The CDR3, as DNA: TGTGCCAGCAGCTTAATCTACGGGGTCACTGAAGCTTTCTTT. It specifies CASSLIYGVTEAFF.

The rearrangement uses TRBV28 and TRBJ1-5; perhaps TRBD1 as D (6 bases). In germline, CDR1 is MDHEN, CDR2 SYDVKM. The CDR3 has 17 residues. The germline V and J ends were trimmed by 4 bases and 5 bases, with 21 bases remaining between them. In DNA form, the CDR3 reads TGTGCCAGCAGTTCCGCAGGGGCCCCCTGGGGTGATCAGCCCCAGCATTTT. Protein: CASSSAGAPWGDQPQHF. The complete variable domain, with remaining parts taken from reference TRBV28 and TRBJ1-5, reads DVKVTQSSRYLVKRTGEKVFLECVQDMDHENMFWYRQDPGLGLRLIYFSYDVKMKEKGDIPEGYSVSREKKERFSLILESASTNQTSMYLCASSSAGAPWGDQPQHFGDGTRLSIL.

This clone was recorded only once. This chain links TRBV27 with TRBJ1-5; 9 positions agree with TRBD1. This CDR3 has 14 residues. The germline V gene has CDR1 MNHEY and CDR2 SMNVEV (reference sequence). J was trimmed by 7 bases and V by 6 bases; bases with no gene match: 7. CDR3 sequence: CASSPGTGSQPQHF. CDR3 sequence (DNA): TGTGCCAGCAGCCCCGGGACAGGGTCCCAGCCCCAGCATTTT.

The V call is TRBV9, the J call TRBJ2-7; 9 nucleotides agree with TRBD2. The CDR3 covers 14 residues. V lost 3 bases and J lost 7; bases outside the gene matches: 8. The germline V gene encodes CDR1 SGDLS and CDR2 YYNGEE. The CDR3 DNA reads TGTGCCAGCAGCGCTAGCGGGGTCCGGGGGGAGCAGTACTTC. This codes for CASSASGVRGEQYF.

This clone was detected a few times. The V gene is TRBV6-5, the J gene TRBJ2-7; 9 bases fit TRBD1. V shed 2 bases and J 2 bases; nucleotides not matched to a gene: 4. This CDR3 contains 15 residues. The germline CDR1 and CDR2 sequences are MNHEY and SVGAGI. CDR3 nucleotide sequence: TGTGCCAGCAGTTACGTGGGACAGGGTACCTACGAGCAGTACTTC. This codes for CASSYVGQGTYEQYF.

The genes are TRBV27 and TRBJ2-7; D is unclear. The CDR3 has 12 amino acids. CDR1 and CDR2 from the germline V gene are MNHEY and SMNVEV (reference sequence). The germline V and J ends were trimmed by 8 bases and 6 bases, with 14 bases remaining between them. CDR3 sequence: CASVSRSGEQYF. CDR3 DNA sequence: TGTGCCAGCGTGTCACGATCGGGCGAGCAGTACTTC.

The V call is TRBV15, the J call TRBJ2-2; TRBD2 agrees at 10 bases. The junction had 8 bases not matched to a gene; V was cut back by 9 bases and J by 7 bases. The CDR3 length is 14 residues. Germline assignment: CDR1 LNHNV and CDR2 YYDKDF (reference sequence). The CDR3 DNA is TGTGCCACGAAAGCGGGAGGGCCCAGCGGGGAGCTGTTTTTT. This codes for CATKAGGPSGELFF. The full variable domain, with the rest looked up from reference TRBV15 and TRBJ2-2, is DAMVIQNPRYQVTQFGKPVTLSCSQTLNHNVMYWYQQKSSQAPKLLFHYYDKDFNNEADTPDNFQSRRPNTSFCFLDIRSPGLGDTAMYLCATKAGGPSGELFFGEGSRLTVL.

This rearrangement joins TRBV6-6 to TRBJ2-4; 8 positions agree with TRBD1. CDR1 and CDR2 (germline): MNHNY, SVGAGI (reference sequence). Trimming took 6 bases from V and 6 from J; bases not matched to a gene: 10. This CDR3 region has 15 residues. Here the CDR3 reads CASRPPGDRSNIQYF. DNA for the CDR3: TGTGCCAGCAGACCTCCGGGGGACAGGTCAAACATTCAGTACTTC.

This rearrangement joins TRBV5-1 to TRBJ1-2, with TRBD1 matching 8 bases. This CDR3 has 14 residues. Trimming cost V 4 bases and J 10 bases; bases outside gene matches: 12. Germline lookup yields CDR1 SGHRS and CDR2 YFSETQ. This CDR3 is CASSPAGQVLDYTF. The CDR3 DNA follows: TGCGCCAGCAGCCCAGCGGGACAGGTTTTAGACTACACCTTC.

This clone was seen more than once but under ten times. The chain recombines TRBV5-4 with TRBJ2-1, with D possibly matching TRBD2 (5 bases). With 4 bases removed from V and 0 bases from J, the gap between germline ends came to 11 bases. The CDR3 extends over 15 amino acids. Germline CDR1 reads SGHNT; CDR2 reads YYREEE (reference sequence). The CDR3 reads CASSAGGSSYNEQFF. The CDR3 nucleotides are TGTGCCAGCAGCGCCGGAGGCAGCTCCTACAATGAGCAGTTCTTC.

This clone showed up just once. The chain combines TRBV5-1 with TRBJ1-2, with TRBD1 matching 10 bases. The CDR3 is made up of 17 amino acids. Losses at the gene ends were 4 bases for V and 3 bases for J; bases not matched to a gene: 12. From germline, CDR1 is SGHRS and CDR2 YFSETQ. The CDR3 coding sequence is TGCGCCAGCAGCCCGGACCCGACAGGGGGCGCGTACTATGGCTACACCTTC. Translated, it gives CASSPDPTGGAYYGYTF.

The rearrangement links TRBV15 to TRBJ2-2, with 8 bases identical to TRBD2. The J segment lost 0 bases and the V segment lost 0 bases, leaving 3 bases of the junction unmatched. Germline V gene lookup returns CDR1 LNHNV and CDR2 YYDKDF (reference sequence). There are 17 residues in the CDR3. The CDR3 DNA reads as TGTGCCACCAGCAGAGAAAGCGGGGGTTCGAACACCGGGGAGCTGTTTTTT. It codes for CATSRESGGSNTGELFF.

This chain joins TRBV12-5 and TRBJ2-3, with a possible D match to TRBD1 (5 bases). CDR1 and CDR2 from the germline V gene are LGHNT and FRNRAP. V lost 1 base and J 2 bases, leaving 7 bases between the germline ends. This CDR3 contains 14 residues. The CDR3 DNA follows: TGTGCTAGTGGTTTGGACAGGCCCACAGATACGCAGTATTTT. It yields the protein CASGLDRPTDTQYF.

The gene calls are TRBV4-1 and TRBJ2-5; 10 bases fit TRBD1. The CDR3 has 14 residues. Germline trimming cut 1 base from V and 7 bases from J; bases unmatched to any gene: 3. CDR1 and CDR2 (germline): MGHRA, YSYEKL. The CDR3 DNA is TGCGCCAGCAGCCAAGGGACAGGGGGTACGACCCAGTACTTC. Translated: CASSQGTGGTTQYF.

This chain connects TRBV28 to TRBJ2-7; TRBD1 aligns across 7 bases. Germline V gives CDR1 MDHEN, CDR2 SYDVKM. The CDR3 is 13 residues long. V lost 8 bases to trimming and J lost 1 base; unmatched junction nucleotides: 5. This CDR3 reads CASGSGQSYEQYF. CDR3 DNA sequence: TGTGCCAGCGGGTCGGGACAGTCCTACGAGCAGTACTTC.

The genes are TRBV11-2 and TRBJ2-1; TRBD2 matches 11 bases. This CDR3 has 14 amino acids. The J segment lost 4 bases and the V segment lost 9 bases, leaving 5 bases of the junction unmatched. Germline V gene lookup returns CDR1 SGHAT and CDR2 FQNNGV. The CDR3 protein is CASRLAGGYNEQFF. The CDR3 DNA reads as TGTGCCAGTCGCCTAGCGGGGGGTTACAATGAGCAGTTCTTC.

The genes are TRBV6-1 and TRBJ1-3, with D tentatively TRBD1 (6 bases). CDR1 is MNHNS and CDR2 is SASEGT in the germline V gene. The CDR3 is 14 amino acids. V dropped 1 base and J dropped 6 bases, with 10 bases sitting between them. This chain's CDR3 is CASSEVAGANTIYF. In nucleotides, the CDR3 is TGTGCCAGCAGTGAAGTGGCAGGGGCAAACACCATATATTTT.

The rearrangement joins TRBV28 to TRBJ2-3, with no clear D. Germline CDR1 and CDR2: MDHEN and SYDVKM. The CDR3 extends over 17 amino acids. Trimming pared 4 bases from V and 6 bases from J, leaving 23 bases between. The CDR3 DNA reads TGTGCCAGCAGTTATCCCCTGAGAGGCGCAGAAGGCGATACGCAGTATTTT. It codes for CASSYPLRGAEGDTQYF.

This clone appeared a single time. This rearrangement joins TRBV6-1 to TRBJ2-7, with D tentatively TRBD1 (5 bases). From germline, CDR1 is MNHNS and CDR2 SASEGT. Trimming stripped 4 bases from V and 2 bases from J, with 18 bases between. The CDR3 contains 16 residues. This CDR3 is CASSVQGSEPPYEQYF. CDR3 nucleotides: TGTGCCAGCAGTGTGCAGGGTAGTGAGCCTCCCTACGAGCAGTACTTC.

The J gene is TRBJ2-1, the V gene TRBV9, with 10 bases lining up with TRBD2. The CDR3 is 14 amino acids. The V gene's germline CDR1 is SGDLS and CDR2 YYNGEE. The trim removed 4 bases at V and 5 bases at J, leaving 3 bases unmatched. CDR3 loop: CASSPLAGDNEQFF. In DNA form, the CDR3 reads TGTGCCAGCAGCCCGCTAGCGGGAGACAATGAGCAGTTCTTC.

The chain carries TRBV5-6 and TRBJ1-3, with TRBD1 identical over 7 bases. This CDR3 has 16 residues. Germline V gene data show CDR1 as SGHDT and CDR2 as YYEEEE. After removal of 3 bases from V and 0 bases from J, the junction contained 6 bases not matched to a gene. The CDR3, as DNA: TGTGCCAGCAGCTGGACCGGACAGGCCTCTGGAAACACCATATATTTT. It codes for CASSWTGQASGNTIYF.

This chain joins TRBV6-1 and TRBJ1-4; D ambiguous. Germline V lookup: CDR1 MNHNS, CDR2 SASEGT. V was trimmed by 4 bases and J by 11 bases, leaving 14 bases between them. The CDR3 is 13 residues long. As DNA, the CDR3 is TGTGCCAGCAGTGTGGATCCGAGGGATAAACTGTTTTTT. Its translation is CASSVDPRDKLFF.

The chain combines TRBV7-9 with TRBJ2-5; 11 nucleotides line up with TRBD2. The V gene's germline CDR1 is SEHNR and CDR2 FQNEAQ (reference sequence). CDR3 length equals 15 residues. V dropped 4 bases and J dropped 4; count of bases not matched to a gene: 5. Written as DNA, the CDR3 is TGTGCCAGCAGCTCCCTGACTAGCGGGGCAGAGACCCAGTACTTC. This encodes CASSSLTSGAETQYF.

The chain combines TRBV25-1 with TRBJ2-7; 9 nucleotides align to TRBD2. From germline, CDR1 is MGHDK and CDR2 SYGVNS. The CDR3 sequence is 13 residues long. V lost 10 bases to trimming and J lost 6 bases; unmatched junction nucleotides: 10. CDR3 region: CATQWREGLEQYF. The CDR3 DNA reads as TGTGCCACCCAGTGGCGGGAGGGCCTCGAGCAGTACTTC.

The chain uses TRBV5-5 and TRBJ1-5; perhaps TRBD1 as D (5 bases). This CDR3 contains 15 residues. Germline CDR1 is SGHKS and CDR2 is YYEKEE (reference sequence). Trimming took 2 bases from V and 5 from J, leaving 14 bases between them. The CDR3: CASSLTGTTHQPQHF. The CDR3 DNA is TGTGCCAGCAGCTTAACCGGGACTACCCATCAGCCCCAGCATTTT.

This chain uses TRBV2 with TRBJ1-4; 9 bases are a match to TRBD1. Germline values: CDR1 SNHLY, CDR2 FYNNEI. CDR3 length equals 14 residues. V dropped 7 bases and J dropped 5; count of bases not matched to a gene: 5. The CDR3 spells CASNPDRGNEKLFF. As DNA, the CDR3 is TGTGCCAGCAATCCCGACAGGGGGAATGAAAAACTGTTTTTT.

The rearrangement uses TRBV14 and TRBJ1-2; 7 bases map to TRBD1. CDR1 SGHDN and CDR2 FVKESK come from the germline V gene. The CDR3 covers 13 residues. Trimming took 3 bases from V and 6 from J; bases not matched to a gene: 4. CDR3 in DNA: TGTGCCAGCAGCCACTTCGGGACAGATGGCTACACCTTC. This encodes CASSHFGTDGYTF.

This clone was observed once. The chain couples TRBV28 to TRBJ2-6; 10 bases map to TRBD1. After removal of 6 bases from V and 2 bases from J, the junction contained 4 bases not matched to a gene. In germline, CDR1 is MDHEN, CDR2 SYDVKM. The CDR3 extends over 16 amino acids. The CDR3 bases are TGTGCCAGCAGGTCCGGGACAGGGGCTGGGGCCAACGTCCTGACTTTC. Translating gives CASRSGTGAGANVLTF. Full variable domain (outside the CDR3, taken from reference TRBV28 and TRBJ2-6): DVKVTQSSRYLVKRTGEKVFLECVQDMDHENMFWYRQDPGLGLRLIYFSYDVKMKEKGDIPEGYSVSREKKERFSLILESASTNQTSMYLCASRSGTGAGANVLTFGAGSRLTVL.

CDR3 in DNA: TGCGCCAGCAGCTTGTTGTTCGGGTCGAACACTGAAGCTTTCTTT. Its translation is CASSLLFGSNTEAFF. The V call is TRBV5-1, the J call TRBJ1-1; no firm D call. Germline CDR1 reads SGHRS; CDR2 reads YFSETQ. V was shortened by 1 base and J by 1 base, with 11 bases between the two germline ends. The CDR3 has 15 amino acids.

The genes are TRBV28 and TRBJ2-7; a weak D match, TRBD1 (6 bases). Germline V CDR1 and CDR2: MDHEN, SYDVKM. V lost 4 bases to trimming and J lost 4 bases, with 11 bases between them. This CDR3 comprises 13 residues. CDR3 sequence reads: CASSSSRGYEQYF. CDR3 DNA sequence: TGTGCCAGCAGTTCATCCAGGGGATACGAGCAGTACTTC.